Below, 23 T cell receptor beta chains from the same sample are listed, as sequenced in a study of identical twins. TCRdb re-called the 5' RACE reads through MiXCR, storing one row per CDR3 protein. The data contain 1.5 million to 2 million distinct CDR3 sequences, 25% to 35% of them singletons. Sequencing was performed on cord blood. The receptors derive from a newborn girl in good health.

In its sample, this clonotype was seen a few times. The V gene is TRBV16, the J gene TRBJ1-4; no definite D call. This CDR3 region has 12 residues. V was pared by 3 bases and J by 7 bases, with 6 bases between. Germline lookup yields CDR1 KGHSY and CDR2 FQNENV. CDR3 in DNA: TGTGCCAGCAGCCAGTACCCTGAAAAACTGTTTTTT. Its translation is CASSQYPEKLFF.

The chain has TRBV4-2 and TRBJ2-1, with D possibly matching TRBD1 (5 bases). CDR1 is LGHNA, CDR2 YNFKEQ, per germline. V lost 0 bases and J 8 bases, leaving 17 bases between the germline ends. This CDR3 contains 16 residues. The CDR3 nucleotides are TGTGCCAGCAGCCAAGATTCCGTCAGGGTTAGGGATGAGCAGTTCTTC. Amino acids: CASSQDSVRVRDEQFF.

CDR3 loop: CASSKDSTGEETQYF. The CDR3 DNA sequence: TGTGCCAGCAGCAAAGACAGCACAGGAGAAGAGACCCAGTACTTC. The chain uses TRBV21-1 and TRBJ2-5; the DNA was not compared with TRBD1, the D call given in the table. TRBV21-1 is a listed pseudogene. The CDR3 covers 15 residues.

The chain has TRBV6-6 and TRBJ1-5, with a weak D call TRBD1 (5 bases). The CDR3 totals 14 residues. Germline CDR1 is MNHNY and CDR2 is SVGAGI (reference sequence). Trimming cost V 6 bases and J 11 bases, with 20 bases left between them. CDR3 in amino acids: CASRLDTAQGAQHF. In nucleotides, the CDR3 is TGTGCCAGCAGACTAGACACAGCCCAAGGGGCCCAGCATTTT.

J is TRBJ2-1 and V is TRBV12-3 or TRBV12-4, with a weak D call TRBD1 (5 bases). The V end lost 3 bases, the J end lost 6 bases, and 12 bases lay between the germline ends. The CDR3 length is 14 residues. In DNA, the CDR3 is TGTGCCAGCAGTTTTTGGGGCAAGGGCAATGAGCAGTTCTTC. It encodes CASSFWGKGNEQFF.

This clonotype has only a few counts. The rearrangement uses TRBV5-1 and TRBJ2-1; 7 positions agree with TRBD1. CDR3 length: 15 amino acids. With V trimmed by 7 bases and J by 5 bases, 12 bases remained unmatched. Per germline, CDR1 SGHRS and CDR2 YFSETQ. The CDR3 region has the DNA TGCGCCAGCCGACGGGTGACAGGGCCCCACAATGAGCAGTTCTTC. Amino acid sequence: CASRRVTGPHNEQFF. The whole variable domain, filled in from reference TRBV5-1 and TRBJ2-1, reads KAGVTQTPRYLIKTRGQQVTLSCSPISGHRSVSWYQQTPGQGLQFLFEYFSETQRNKGNFPGRFSGRQFSNSRSEMNVSTLELGDSALYLCASRRVTGPHNEQFFGPGTRLTVL.

The CDR3 loop is CASSLYSVGLVDNEQYF. In DNA form, the CDR3 reads TGTGCCAGCAGTTTATATAGTGTGGGACTCGTCGACAATGAGCAGTACTTC. The gene calls are TRBV28 and TRBJ2-7; perhaps TRBD2 as D (6 bases). The V end was cut by 1 base, the J end by 7 bases, with 23 bases between. Germline V gene data show CDR1 as MDHEN and CDR2 as SYDVKM. This CDR3 is 17 amino acids long. Variable domain in full (rest from reference TRBV28 and TRBJ2-7): DVKVTQSSRYLVKRTGEKVFLECVQDMDHENMFWYRQDPGLGLRLIYFSYDVKMKEKGDIPEGYSVSREKKERFSLILESASTNQTSMYLCASSLYSVGLVDNEQYFGPGTRLTVT.

Details on this clonotype: The junction and the germline gene differ at one end; a read error may be behind it. The V and J genes are TRBV4-1 and TRBJ2-2; D ambiguous. The CDR3 sequence is 16 residues long. Germline V lookup: CDR1 MGHRA, CDR2 YSYEKL. This CDR3 is CASNQDVRTNTGELFF. The CDR3, as DNA: TGCGCCAGCAACCAAGATGTTCGGACCAACACCGGGGAGCTGTTTTTT.

The rearrangement links TRBV7-9 to TRBJ2-3; D is perhaps TRBD1 (5 bases). Trimming stripped 5 bases from V and 14 bases from J, with 11 bases between. CDR1 is SEHNR and CDR2 is FQNEAQ in the germline V gene (reference sequence). CDR3 length equals 10 residues. The CDR3 region is CASSGRTPYF. CDR3 coding DNA: TGTGCCAGCAGCGGAAGGACACCGTATTTT. Full variable domain (remainder filled in from reference TRBV7-9 and TRBJ2-3): DTGVSQNPRHKITKRGQNVTFRCDPISEHNRLYWYRQTLGQGPEFLTYFQNEAQLEKSRLLSDRFSAERPKGSFSTLEIQRTEQGDSAMYLCASSGRTPYFGPGTRLTVL.

This clonotype has just a few counts. The rearrangement joins TRBV10-3 to TRBJ2-7, with 8 positions matching TRBD1. The V segment lost 6 bases and the J segment 2 bases; nucleotides outside the gene matches: 9. This CDR3 is built from 15 residues. Looked up from germline, CDR1 is ENHRY and CDR2 is SYGVKD. The CDR3 here is CAISLTGGKTYEQYF. The CDR3 DNA follows: TGTGCCATCAGCCTAACAGGGGGGAAGACCTACGAGCAGTACTTC.

The chain joins TRBV6-1 to TRBJ2-5, with D possibly TRBD1 on 6 matching bases. The better agreement between TRBJ2-1 and the DNA end casts doubt on the J call. Germline CDR1 MNHNS, CDR2 SASEGT. This CDR3 has 13 residues. CDR3 protein: CASSGQAQETQFF. The DNA for the CDR3 is TGTGCCAGCAGTGGACAGGCCCAAGAGACCCAGTTCTTC.

This clonotype has just a few counts. This chain joins TRBV5-1 and TRBJ1-1, with TRBD1 as a possible D gene (6 bases). V was pared by 3 bases and J by 6 bases, with 12 bases between. The CDR3 extends over 13 amino acids. Germline V gives CDR1 SGHRS, CDR2 YFSETQ. CDR3 DNA: TGCGCCAGCAGCTGGGGGCCGGACGCTGAAGCTTTCTTT. As protein: CASSWGPDAEAFF.

This chain links TRBV20-1 with TRBJ1-1; 7 bases align to TRBD1. The CDR3 is made up of 14 amino acids. Germline lookup yields CDR1 DFQATT and CDR2 SNEGSKA (reference sequence). Germline trimming cut 2 bases from V and 1 base from J; bases unmatched to any gene: 4. As DNA, the CDR3 is TGCAGTGCTAGACGACAGGGCAAGAACACTGAAGCTTTCTTT. This gives the protein CSARRQGKNTEAFF.

V usage is TRBV7-9 and J usage is TRBJ2-3; D not resolved. This CDR3 has 17 amino acids. The V gene lost 1 base and the J gene lost 4 bases, with 18 bases spanning the gap. The germline CDR1 and CDR2 sequences are SEHNR and FQNEAQ (reference sequence). The CDR3 region has the DNA TGTGCCAGCAGCTTAGGAGGCCGACTGCCCCACGCAGATACGCAGTATTTT. It codes for CASSLGGRLPHADTQYF.

The CDR3 sequence: CASSLRVHYGYTF. CDR3 nucleotide sequence: TGTGCCAGCAGCTTACGGGTTCACTATGGCTACACCTTC. This chain links TRBV7-2 with TRBJ1-2, with D uncertain. V lost 2 bases to trimming and J lost 3 bases, with 7 bases between them. CDR1 and CDR2 (germline): SGHTA, FQGNSA. The CDR3 loop spans 13 amino acids.

This clonotype showed up just a few times. This chain connects TRBV20-1 to TRBJ2-3, with 9 positions matching TRBD2. J lost 2 bases, V lost 0 bases, and 9 bases had no gene match. The CDR3 sequence is 17 residues long. Germline V CDR1 and CDR2: DFQATT, SNEGSKA (reference sequence). CDR3: CSARDWVAGDHTDTQYF. The CDR3 region has the DNA TGCAGTGCTAGAGATTGGGTAGCGGGGGACCACACAGATACGCAGTATTTT.

The rearrangement links TRBV6-6 to TRBJ1-1, with unresolved D. Germline assignment: CDR1 MNHNY and CDR2 SVGAGI (reference sequence). The CDR3 loop spans 13 amino acids. The V end lost 7 bases, the J end lost 5 bases, and 14 bases lay between the germline ends. In nucleotides, the CDR3 is TGTGCCAGCACCCTTCAGGAAGGGACTGAAGCTTTCTTT. Translating gives CASTLQEGTEAFF.

This clonotype was seen a few times. This chain links TRBV5-1 with TRBJ2-1, with 8 nucleotides matching TRBD2. The DNA end is a closer match to TRBJ2-7, so the J assignment may be wrong. From germline, CDR1 is SGHRS and CDR2 YFSETQ. The length of the CDR3 is 16 residues. Written as DNA, the CDR3 is TGCGCCAGCAGCTTGATGGGACTAGTAGCTTACAATGAGCAGTACTTC. Its translation is CASSLMGLVAYNEQYF.

With regard to this clonotype: A read error may explain this, as a much larger clone is one base away. The chain couples TRBV29-1 to TRBJ2-1; 7 bases are a match to TRBD1. Per the germline V gene, CDR1 is SQVTM and CDR2 is ANQGSEA. CDR3 length equals 12 residues. The V gene end was trimmed by 7 bases and the J gene end by 13 bases; junction bases not matched to a gene: 13. The CDR3, as DNA: TGCAGCGCCTACAGGGGCGAAGAGACCCAGTTCTTC. Encoded protein: CSAYRGEETQFF.

The chain joins TRBV12-3 or TRBV12-4 to TRBJ2-3, with D hard to call. The CDR3 is 16 amino acids. V lost 2 bases to trimming and J lost 2 bases, with 14 bases between them. CDR3 DNA: TGTGCCAGCAGTTTAAAGGTGACACCCTACACAGATACGCAGTATTTT. Translation gives CASSLKVTPYTDTQYF.

This clonotype has just a few counts. J is TRBJ2-7 and V is TRBV5-1; no reliable D call. The CDR3 is 14 residues long. V lost 1 base and J 5 bases, leaving 13 bases between the germline ends. The germline CDR1 and CDR2 sequences are SGHRS and YFSETQ. The CDR3 sequence: CASSLQSSSHEQYF. The DNA of the CDR3 is TGCGCCAGCAGCTTGCAGTCCAGTTCCCACGAGCAGTACTTC.

The chain couples TRBV27 to TRBJ2-1; either TRBD1 or TRBD2 may fit D (5 bases each). Germline values: CDR1 MNHEY, CDR2 SMNVEV (reference sequence). The CDR3 is 17 residues long. V shed 4 bases and J shed 3 bases, with 19 bases lying between them. DNA for the CDR3: TGTGCCAGCAGTTCCTCCGGGACCATCCTAATCTACAATGAGCAGTTCTTC. This codes for CASSSSGTILIYNEQFF.

The sample holds one count of this clonotype. The chain combines TRBV20-1 with TRBJ2-1, with D possibly being TRBD2 (7 bases). CDR1 is DFQATT, CDR2 SNEGSKA, per germline (reference sequence). The ends were cut back, 1 base at V and 2 bases at J, with 12 bases in the middle. This CDR3 contains 15 residues. CDR3 sequence: CSARVGGGPYNEQFF. For the CDR3, the DNA is TGCAGTGCTAGAGTCGGCGGGGGCCCCTACAATGAGCAGTTCTTC.